The sequence of this T cell receptor beta chain was determined in a study of neurological immune-mediated disorders. Findings and caveats of the study: Patients with HTLV-1-associated myelopathy had the highest level of TCR clonal expansion, whereas patients with multiple sclerosis had the lowest level, falling beneath the level found in healthy controls.

As regards this clonotype: Its antigen is unknown. A much larger clone is a single base away; this may be a read error.

CDR3 length equals 15 residues. Germline-derived CDR1 and CDR2 are DFQATT and SNEGSKA (reference sequence). It was from 2 million PBMCs stored at -80 C that the unsorted libraries were obtained. By 5'RACE with 10-nucleotide random UMIs, the cDNA was made. From 15-18 subjects, over 160 million TCR-beta sequences were obtained in each sequencing run. From the 5' RACE reads, TCRdb called clonotypes with MiXCR, one entry per CDR3 protein. The table records tens of thousands of distinct CDR3 sequences, 15% to 20% of them present only once. The chain uses TRBV20-1 and TRBJ2-1; 7 bases map to TRBD2. This sequence originates from a woman aged 35 to 49 in good health. The specimen sequenced was PBMCs. The CDR3: CNALTGVAGGTEQFF. The CDR3 DNA reads TGCAATGCCCTGACCGGGGTAGCGGGCGGAACTGAGCAGTTCTTC.